This TCR beta chain was obtained from a study of somatic mutations in cytotoxic T cells in rheumatoid arthritis. V dropped 0 bases and J dropped 6 bases, with 15 bases sitting between them. The CDR3 runs to 15 residues. From germline, CDR1 is SGDLS and CDR2 YYNGEE. This clone was seen once. Its target is unknown. In the source study's methods: Large patient CD8+ clones, those above 1%, rarely matched published virus-specific TCRB sequences. Clones were read by immunoSEQ multiplex PCR, and TCRdb kept only the in-frame ones, dropping some. For V, J and clone size, that table is used; D and trimming come from the DNA. The table includes around 15,000 clones, approximately 80% detected once. Study-level results: Patients with a largest CD8+ clone exceeding 20% of CD8+ cells numbered 8 of 65.

The TCR was taken from an adult with rheumatoid arthritis. The J gene is TRBJ1-2, the V gene TRBV9; D not certain. The sequencing sample was made of CD8+ T cells sorted from blood. CDR3 sequence reads: CASSVATGPRDGYTF. For the CDR3, the DNA is TGTGCCAGCAGCGTAGCTACCGGTCCTAGGGATGGCTACACCTTC. Using reference TRBV9 and TRBJ1-2 for the parts outside the CDR3, the full variable domain is DSGVTQTPKHLITATGQRVTLRCSPRSGDLSVYWYQQSLDQGLQFLIQYYNGEERAKGNILERFSAQQFPDLHSELNLSSLELGDSALYFCASSVATGPRDGYTFGSGTRLTVV.